This T cell receptor beta chain was identified in a study of blood T cells in healthy people across ages. Study observations and caveats: A strong correlation between TCR beta diversity and naive T cell percentage was seen.

Germline lookup yields CDR1 MNHNY and CDR2 SVGAGI (reference sequence). This CDR3 has 16 residues. Worth noting for this clonotype: Antigen unknown.

Combining a sample-barcoded 5' primer with a J-beta primer mix, a second PCR ran for roughly 6 to 12 cycles. TCRdb used MiXCR to reprocess the 5' RACE reads, holding one entry per CDR3 protein. The sample carries approximately 780,000 distinct CDR3 sequences, 20% to 30% recorded once. These same data were also listed under a study on T cells of mothers and their children. This second report adds: Maternal samples each gave over 9.5 million TCR beta CDR3 reads, and child samples 2.5 million to 3.5 million each.

The rearrangement uses TRBV6-6 and TRBJ2-5; D assignment may be TRBD1 or TRBD2 (5 bases each). The J call may be incorrect, as the DNA end agrees better with TRBJ2-1. Sequenced: blood. This TCR came from a boy younger than 18 in good health. CDR3 bases: TGTGCCAGCAGTTACCCCGGACAAGCGGAGGACAATGAGCAGTTCTTC. Translated: CASSYPGQAEDNEQFF.